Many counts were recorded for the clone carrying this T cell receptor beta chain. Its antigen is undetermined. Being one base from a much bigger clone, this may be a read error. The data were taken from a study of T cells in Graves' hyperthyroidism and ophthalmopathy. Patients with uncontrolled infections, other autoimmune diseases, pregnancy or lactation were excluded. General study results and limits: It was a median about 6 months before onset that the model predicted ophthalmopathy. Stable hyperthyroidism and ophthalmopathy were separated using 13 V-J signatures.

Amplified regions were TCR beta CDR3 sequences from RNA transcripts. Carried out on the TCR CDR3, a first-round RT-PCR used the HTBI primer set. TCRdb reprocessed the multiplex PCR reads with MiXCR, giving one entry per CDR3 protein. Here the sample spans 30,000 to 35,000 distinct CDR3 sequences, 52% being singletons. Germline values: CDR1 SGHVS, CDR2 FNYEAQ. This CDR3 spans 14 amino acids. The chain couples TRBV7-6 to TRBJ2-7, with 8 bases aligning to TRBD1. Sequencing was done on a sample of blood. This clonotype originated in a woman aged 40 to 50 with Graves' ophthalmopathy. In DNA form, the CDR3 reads TGTGCCAGCAGCGAAGGACAGGGCACCTACAAGCAGTACTTC. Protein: CASSEGQGTYKQYF.